Listed here are 21 T cell receptor beta chains from one sample, sequenced in a study of cytomegalovirus exposure and HLA in healthy donors. Researchers ran the PCR with 60 Vbeta and 13 Jbeta primers. Libraries were prepared by immunoSEQ multiplex PCR; TCRdb keeps only in-frame clonotypes and omits some of them. The data show over 90,000 clones, with around 61% seen just once and roughly 3% held by the top ten. What was sequenced was PBMCs. Source of these receptors: a woman between 45 and 60 years old in good health and CMV-seronegative.

The chain links TRBV4-1 to TRBJ2-1, with 10 bases aligning to TRBD2. The germline gives CDR1 MGHRA, CDR2 YSYEKL. The V and J ends lost 3 bases and 5 bases, in that order; junction bases with no gene match: 10. The CDR3 loop spans 17 amino acids. CDR3 region: CASSHGAGLADNNEQFF. The CDR3 DNA reads as TGCGCCAGCAGCCATGGTGCCGGACTAGCGGACAACAATGAGCAGTTCTTC.

The CDR3 spells CASRDRVGDYGYTF. The DNA for the CDR3 is TGTGCCAGCAGGGACAGGGTAGGGGACTATGGCTACACCTTC. This chain links TRBV6-6 with TRBJ1-2; 8 nucleotides match TRBD1. This CDR3 spans 14 amino acids. V gave up 6 bases and J gave up 3 bases; unmatched junction bases: 6. Germline-derived CDR1 and CDR2 are MNHNY and SVGAGI (reference sequence).

This clone was seen more than once but under ten times. V usage is TRBV7-8 and J usage is TRBJ1-2, with D unresolved. Between the trimmed V and J ends, which lost 0 bases and 5 bases, there was a span of 4 bases. CDR1 and CDR2 (germline): SGHVS, FQNEAQ. The CDR3 is 12 amino acids. CDR3 in amino acids: CASSLAQYGYTF. CDR3 in DNA: TGTGCCAGCAGCTTAGCGCAGTATGGCTACACCTTC.

The table lists this clone with a few counts. The chain recombines TRBV5-1 with TRBJ1-2, with D hard to call. V lost 0 bases and J lost 2, with 11 bases in between. Germline loops: CDR1 SGHRS, CDR2 YFSETQ. This CDR3 comprises 15 residues. The CDR3 region is CASSLDPTLNYGYTF. The CDR3 bases are TGCGCCAGCAGCTTGGATCCAACTTTAAACTATGGCTACACCTTC.

This rearrangement joins TRBV19 to TRBJ2-5, with D perhaps matching TRBD2 (6 bases). CDR3 length: 13 residues. Trimming removed 7 bases at V and 4 bases at J, with 13 bases between. Germline CDR1 LNHDA, CDR2 SQIVND (reference sequence). The chain's CDR3 is CASNTVGGETQYF. For the CDR3, the DNA is TGTGCCAGTAATACCGTGGGGGGAGAGACCCAGTACTTC.

V is TRBV5-1 and J is TRBJ2-2; D is possibly TRBD1 (6 bases). CDR3 size: 16 residues. Germline values: CDR1 SGHRS, CDR2 YFSETQ. Trimming took off 1 base at V and 6 bases at J, with 16 bases between the two ends. This CDR3 is CASSLSTQGTPGELFF. The CDR3 DNA reads as TGCGCCAGCAGCTTGTCCACACAGGGTACCCCCGGGGAGCTGTTTTTT.

This clone showed up just a few times. The chain couples TRBV12-2 to TRBJ2-5; TRBD1 is taken as the D call from the table, unchecked against the DNA. TRBV12-2 is a pseudogene locus. CDR3 length equals 17 residues. CDR3 coding DNA: TGTGCAAGTCGCATACGACCGGGACAGGGGTCCCAAGAGACCCAGTACTTC. It is translated as CASRIRPGQGSQETQYF.

This clone was counted a few times. J is TRBJ1-4 and V is TRBV5-1, with 9 bases identical to TRBD1. Germline-derived CDR1 and CDR2 are SGHRS and YFSETQ. The CDR3 length is 17 residues. V shed 4 bases, J shed 0 bases, and the junction held 7 bases outside the gene matches. CDR3 DNA sequence: TGCGCCAGCAGCCCCCAGACAGGGGGGACAACTAATGAAAAACTGTTTTTT. Its translation is CASSPQTGGTTNEKLFF.

The rearrangement links TRBV7-2 to TRBJ2-1; 7 bases agree with TRBD1. CDR1 is SGHTA, CDR2 FQGNSA, per germline. V dropped 5 bases and J dropped 1; count of bases not matched to a gene: 5. The CDR3 contains 15 residues. CDR3 nucleotides: TGTGCCAGCAGCCCGATCAGGGGGTCCTACAATGAGCAGTTCTTC. Translated: CASSPIRGSYNEQFF.

The V and J genes are TRBV4-2 and TRBJ2-2; the match to TRBD2 covers 8 bases. CDR1 and CDR2 from the germline V gene are LGHNA and YNFKEQ. The CDR3 is made up of 18 amino acids. Trimming removed 4 bases from V and 0 bases from J; junction bases left unmatched: 10. CDR3 amino acids: CASSLPGWREANTGELFF. In DNA, the CDR3 is TGTGCCAGCAGCCTCCCAGGTTGGCGGGAGGCGAACACCGGGGAGCTGTTTTTT.

The V gene is TRBV7-9, the J gene TRBJ2-5, with unresolved D. Germline-derived CDR1 and CDR2 are SEHNR and FQNEAQ (reference sequence). V lost 3 bases to trimming and J lost 1 base, with 6 bases between them. The CDR3 length is 13 residues. The CDR3 region is CASSFSGQETQYF. The CDR3 DNA sequence: TGTGCCAGCAGCTTTTCCGGCCAAGAGACCCAGTACTTC.

The gene calls are TRBV29-1 and TRBJ1-2; D remains unclear. Per the germline V gene, CDR1 is SQVTM and CDR2 is ANQGSEA. The CDR3 is 15 residues long. The V and J ends lost 0 bases and 5 bases respectively, with 16 bases between them. CDR3 amino acids: CSVEESRQTLYGYTF. The CDR3 nucleotides read TGCAGCGTTGAAGAAAGTAGGCAGACACTTTATGGCTACACCTTC.

The CDR3 DNA follows: TGTGCCAGCTCACCAAGTACAGGGGGCGCGTTTCTCGCGAACACTGAAGCTTTCTTT. Translated: CASSPSTGGAFLANTEAFF. The chain couples TRBV18 to TRBJ1-1, with TRBD1 matching 9 bases. CDR3 length equals 19 residues. Looked up from germline, CDR1 is KGHSH and CDR2 is LQKENI. V lost 2 bases, J lost 1 base, and 14 bases stayed unmatched.

The V and J genes are TRBV4-2 and TRBJ2-1, with 7 nucleotides matching TRBD2. The ends lost 2 bases at V and 5 bases at J; junction bases unmatched: 6. CDR3 length: 15 residues. Germline CDR1 and CDR2: LGHNA and YNFKEQ. The CDR3 protein is CASSQRGDYDNEQFF. The CDR3 DNA reads as TGTGCCAGCAGCCAAAGAGGGGACTACGACAATGAGCAGTTCTTC.

The chain is built from TRBV11-3 and TRBJ1-3, with D perhaps matching TRBD1 (6 bases). The CDR3 is 15 residues long. Germline V gives CDR1 SGHNT, CDR2 YENEEA. Trimming left V 0 bases short and J 6 bases short, with 12 bases between. The CDR3 loop is CASSLDPGQENTIYF. CDR3 sequence (DNA): TGTGCCAGCAGCTTAGACCCGGGACAAGAAAACACCATATATTTT.

The chain has TRBV7-9 and TRBJ2-7; D call uncertain. The V end was cut by 6 bases, the J end by 6 bases, with 12 bases between. The CDR3 is 12 residues long. Germline CDR1 is SEHNR and CDR2 is FQNEAQ (reference sequence). The CDR3 sequence: CASSLPVREQYF. In nucleotides, the CDR3 is TGTGCCAGCAGTCTTCCAGTCCGCGAGCAGTACTTC. The whole variable domain, filled in from reference TRBV7-9 and TRBJ2-7, reads DTGVSQNPRHKITKRGQNVTFRCDPISEHNRLYWYRQTLGQGPEFLTYFQNEAQLEKSRLLSDRFSAERPKGSFSTLEIQRTEQGDSAMYLCASSLPVREQYFGPGTRLTVT.

V and J are TRBV10-2 and TRBJ2-7, with 11 nucleotides matching TRBD2. The germline gives CDR1 WSHSY, CDR2 SAAADI. J was trimmed by 5 bases and V by 2 bases; bases with no gene match: 5. This CDR3 is built from 15 residues. CDR3 nucleotide sequence: TGCGCCAGCAGTGAGACTAGCGGGAGCTGGGACGAGCAGTACTTC. Translated, it gives CASSETSGSWDEQYF.

V usage is TRBV5-1 and J usage is TRBJ2-5, with D uncertain. In germline, CDR1 is SGHRS, CDR2 YFSETQ. The CDR3 has 13 amino acids. Trimming shortened V by 0 bases and J by 4 bases, and 7 bases separated the two germline ends. For the CDR3, the DNA is TGCGCCAGCAGCTTGGCCCTCGTAGAGACCCAGTACTTC. Protein: CASSLALVETQYF.

V gene TRBV7-2 combines with J gene TRBJ2-7; 11 nucleotides match TRBD1. The CDR3 has 16 amino acids. CDR1 and CDR2 (germline): SGHTA, FQGNSA. The trim removed 3 bases at V and 3 bases at J, leaving 7 bases unmatched. The CDR3 is CASSFRGQGDSYEQYF. The DNA of the CDR3 is TGTGCCAGCAGCTTTCGGGGACAGGGGGATAGCTACGAGCAGTACTTC.

The chain carries TRBV28 and TRBJ2-1, with 10 nucleotides matching TRBD2. This CDR3 is built from 16 residues. The V gene's germline CDR1 is MDHEN and CDR2 SYDVKM. With V trimmed by 4 bases and J by 3 bases, 6 bases remained unmatched. This chain's CDR3 is CASSSSGTSDYNEQFF. The CDR3 DNA follows: TGTGCCAGCAGTTCCTCCGGGACTAGCGACTACAATGAGCAGTTCTTC.

This clone was observed a few times. The J gene is TRBJ1-5, the V gene TRBV19; the D gene is possibly TRBD1 (6 bases). CDR3 length: 18 residues. V was cut by 6 bases and J by 4 bases, with 25 bases left in between. Germline CDR1 and CDR2: LNHDA and SQIVND (reference sequence). This CDR3 reads CASSPPTNFRGLNQPQHF. The CDR3 DNA reads TGTGCCAGTAGCCCCCCTACCAATTTCAGGGGACTAAATCAGCCCCAGCATTTT.